This T cell receptor (beta chain) was identified during a study of CD8+CD57+ T cells in acquired aplastic anemia. Turning to the study itself: The DNA of sorted CD4+ and CD8+ cells averaged 3.2 ug.

The study profiled TCR beta VDJ and CDR3 using genomic DNA as template. TCRdb passed the reads through MiXCR, listing each CDR3 protein once. The data contain about 470,000 distinct CDR3 sequences, over 25% of them seen just once; the ten biggest clones take up less than 0.85%. It was patients with CD8+CD57+ cell expansion by flow cytometry who were chosen for sequencing. CDR1 SQVTM and CDR2 ANQGSEA come from the germline V gene. V was trimmed by 1 base and J by 5 bases, leaving 7 bases between them. The CDR3 runs to 12 residues. There are a few counts of this clonotype. A much larger clone lies a single base off, so this may be a read error.

This clonotype was obtained from a human donor with aplastic anemia. V usage is TRBV29-1 and J usage is TRBJ2-3; D is unresolved. The specimen sequenced was sorted CD4+, CD8+, or CD8+CD57+ T cells (not recorded which) from PBMCs. For the CDR3, the DNA is TGCAGCGTTGAAGTTACTGGAGATACGCAGTATTTT. This gives the protein CSVEVTGDTQYF.